This passage covers 13 T cell receptor beta chains from one sample sequenced in a study of blood T cell repertoires in COVID-19. The table came from immunoSEQ multiplex PCR; TCRdb's copy has only in-frame clones and leaves some out. The table lists hundreds of thousands of clones, about 88% of them singletons, with under 3% in the top ten. Source material: PBMCs or T cells enriched from blood (not recorded which). The receptor set was obtained from a woman between 25 and 40 years old who had recovered from COVID-19.

This rearrangement joins TRBV18 to TRBJ2-3; TRBD2 aligns across 14 bases. The CDR3 has 18 residues. V dropped 3 bases and J dropped 0; count of bases not matched to a gene: 5. Germline-derived CDR1 and CDR2 are KGHSH and LQKENI. CDR3 nucleotide sequence: TGTGCCAGCTCACCCGGACTAGCGGGAGGAGATAGCACAGATACGCAGTATTTT. Translated: CASSPGLAGGDSTDTQYF.

The chain joins TRBV12-5 to TRBJ2-2, with a possible D match to TRBD2 (7 bases). The germline V gene has CDR1 LGHNT and CDR2 FRNRAP. The CDR3 length is 14 residues. The V gene lost 7 bases and the J gene lost 7 bases, with 16 bases spanning the gap. CDR3 loop: CASVAGAGGGELFF. DNA of the CDR3: TGTGCTAGTGTCGCGGGGGCTGGGGGCGGGGAGCTGTTTTTT. The full variable domain, in which reference TRBV12-5 and TRBJ2-2 provide the parts outside the CDR3, is DARVTQTPRHKVTEMGQEVTMRCQPILGHNTVFWYRQTMMQGLELLAYFRNRAPLDDSGMPKDRFSAEMPDATLATLKIQPSEPRDSAVYFCASVAGAGGGELFFGEGSRLTVL.

This chain uses TRBV29-1 with TRBJ1-2; tentatively, D is TRBD1 (6 bases). The CDR3 has 15 amino acids. Trimming took off 0 bases at V and 5 bases at J, with 16 bases between the two ends. From germline, CDR1 is SQVTM and CDR2 ANQGSEA. The DNA for the CDR3 is TGCAGCGTTGAAGAACGGGACATCAAAAATTATGGCTACACCTTC. This codes for CSVEERDIKNYGYTF. Full variable domain (missing parts from reference TRBV29-1 and TRBJ1-2): SAVISQKPSRDICQRGTSLTIQCQVDSQVTMMFWYRQQPGQSLTLIATANQGSEATYESGFVIDKFPISRPNLTFSTLTVSNMSPEDSSIYLCSVEERDIKNYGYTFGSGTRLTVV.

In its sample, this clone was seen many times. The chain employs TRBV2 and TRBJ1-2, with D possibly being TRBD1 (5 bases). The germline gives CDR1 SNHLY, CDR2 FYNNEI. With 5 bases removed from V and 5 bases from J, the gap between germline ends came to 12 bases. The CDR3 is 13 amino acids. Written as DNA, the CDR3 is TGTGCCAGCAGTCCCAGGGCTGGATATGGCTACACCTTC. Its translation is CASSPRAGYGYTF. Filled out from reference TRBV2 and TRBJ1-2, the complete variable domain reads EPEVTQTPSHQVTQMGQEVILRCVPISNHLYFYWYRQILGQKVEFLVSFYNNEISEKSEIFDDQFSVERPDGSNFTLKIRSTKLEDSAMYFCASSPRAGYGYTFGSGTRLTVV.

The chain recombines TRBV5-1 with TRBJ2-7, with D tentatively TRBD1 (6 bases). CDR1 and CDR2 from the germline V gene are SGHRS and YFSETQ. Trimming took 2 bases from V and 0 from J, leaving 12 bases between them. This CDR3 comprises 15 residues. In DNA form, the CDR3 reads TGCGCCAGCAGCTTTGGGGACACGTTCTCCTACGAGCAGTACTTC. This codes for CASSFGDTFSYEQYF.

The chain carries TRBV30 and TRBJ1-2; TRBD1 matches 11 bases. The CDR3 is made up of 15 amino acids. CDR1 GTSNPN and CDR2 SVGIG come from the germline V gene (reference sequence). Germline trimming cut 0 bases from V and 8 bases from J; bases unmatched to any gene: 8. CDR3 in amino acids: CAWSVTLGQGVGYTF. In DNA, the CDR3 is TGTGCCTGGAGTGTAACCCTGGGACAGGGGGTCGGCTACACCTTC.

V is TRBV28 and J is TRBJ2-1; maybe TRBD2 (7 bases). This CDR3 region has 15 residues. Germline CDR1 and CDR2: MDHEN and SYDVKM. Trimming stripped 7 bases from V and 5 bases from J, with 18 bases between. Here the CDR3 DNA reads TGTGCCAGCAAGTCGGGGGCTAGCGGAGACAATGAGCAGTTCTTC. It codes for CASKSGASGDNEQFF.

The genes are TRBV27 and TRBJ2-2, with D maybe TRBD2 (5 bases). V lost 3 bases to trimming and J lost 0 bases, with 5 bases between them. The CDR3 runs 14 residues. Germline-derived CDR1 and CDR2 are MNHEY and SMNVEV (reference sequence). Here the CDR3 DNA reads TGTGCCAGCAGTTTCGGGACGAACACCGGGGAGCTGTTTTTT. This translates into CASSFGTNTGELFF.

The rearrangement joins TRBV29-1 to TRBJ1-1; possible D gene TRBD1, 5 bases. CDR3 length equals 15 residues. V was cut by 3 bases and J by 0 bases, with 14 bases left in between. Germline CDR1 SQVTM, CDR2 ANQGSEA. The CDR3, as DNA: TGCAGCGTTGAGGGGGGATGGGCGATGAACACTGAAGCTTTCTTT. Its protein product is CSVEGGWAMNTEAFF.

This clone was found a few times. The CDR3 sequence: CASSVAVTGELFF. CDR3 coding DNA: TGTGCCAGTAGTGTCGCGGTCACCGGGGAGCTGTTTTTT. This chain links TRBV19 with TRBJ2-2, with unresolved D. Per germline, CDR1 LNHDA and CDR2 SQIVND (reference sequence). The CDR3 contains 13 residues. V was pared by 5 bases and J by 4 bases, with 8 bases between.

The chain is built from TRBV19 and TRBJ2-3, with D possibly matching TRBD2 (7 bases). Germline V lookup: CDR1 LNHDA, CDR2 SQIVND (reference sequence). This CDR3 is 14 amino acids long. V was clipped by 3 bases and J by 5 bases, with 12 bases between them. CDR3 DNA: TGTGCCAGTAGTATTTCGGGGGGCGGAGATACGCAGTATTTT. This codes for CASSISGGGDTQYF.

The chain has TRBV7-3 and TRBJ2-3; 13 bases are shared with TRBD2. CDR1 SGHTA and CDR2 FQGTGA come from the germline V gene. V was clipped by 3 bases and J by 6 bases; unmatched bases: 6. The CDR3 totals 16 residues. The DNA for the CDR3 is TGTGCCAGCAGCTTCCGACTAGCGGGGGGACCGGATACGCAGTATTTT. This encodes CASSFRLAGGPDTQYF.

The chain combines TRBV7-8 with TRBJ1-2; maybe TRBD1 (5 bases). The CDR3 loop spans 14 amino acids. Germline assignment: CDR1 SGHVS and CDR2 FQNEAQ. V lost 3 bases, J lost 6 bases, and 14 bases lay in between. DNA of the CDR3: TGTGCCAGCAGCTTCTCCTGGGGCGCGGATGGCTACACCTTC. It codes for CASSFSWGADGYTF.